Included here is one T cell receptor beta chain sequence, with context. It has no known antigen specificity. No clone much larger than this one lies a single base away; base qualities are absent. V is reduced by 10 bases and J by 3 bases, leaving a spacing of 12 bases between them. Its CDR3 holds 12 amino acids, cysteine through phenylalanine. Just CDR3 DNA is preserved here, 36 bases in frame from base 1. The CDR1 and CDR2 encoded by the germline V gene are MNHEY and SVGAGI. This specimen belongs to a study of technical replicates of blood from a few donors (TCRdb year 2017). To prepare the library, the immunoSEQ multiplex PCR assay was applied. In TCRdb, the immuneACCESS table is reduced to in-frame sequences with V and J assigned. These tables do not hold every clone; where another copy was compared, an unresolved V gene accounts for under half, and the others remain unexplained. In all, the sample holds 75,000 to 100,000 clones, and about 94% of those were seen once. The ten most abundant clones make up around 0.41% of the sample.

This sequence uses TRBV6-5 and TRBJ1-2; the D gene lacks a confident call. Material: T cells isolated from PBMCs. This clonotype was obtained from a human donor in good health. The CDR3 sequence is CATLGGDYGYTF. The nucleotide sequence is given as TGTGCCACCCTCGGCGGAGACTATGGCTACACCTTC.